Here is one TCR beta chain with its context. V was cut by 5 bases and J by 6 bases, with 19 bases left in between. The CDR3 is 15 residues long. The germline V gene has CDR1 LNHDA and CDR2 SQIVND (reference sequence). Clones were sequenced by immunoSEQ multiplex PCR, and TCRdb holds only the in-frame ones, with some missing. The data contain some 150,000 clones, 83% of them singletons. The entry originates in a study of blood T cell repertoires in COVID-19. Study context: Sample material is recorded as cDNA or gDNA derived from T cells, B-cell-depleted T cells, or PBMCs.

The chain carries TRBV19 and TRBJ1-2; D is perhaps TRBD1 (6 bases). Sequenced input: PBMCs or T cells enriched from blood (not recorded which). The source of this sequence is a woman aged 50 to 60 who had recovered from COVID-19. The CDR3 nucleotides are TGTGCCAGTAGTGAACACAGGGATCGGTCTGATGGCTACACCTTC. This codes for CASSEHRDRSDGYTF. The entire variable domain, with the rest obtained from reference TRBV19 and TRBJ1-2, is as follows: DGGITQSPKYLFRKEGQNVTLSCEQNLNHDAMYWYRQDPGQGLRLIYYSQIVNDFQKGDIAEGYSVSREKKESFPLTVTSAQKNPTAFYLCASSEHRDRSDGYTFGSGTRLTVV.